Each of the 13 T cell receptor beta chains below was sequenced from the same sample in a study of blood T cell repertoires in COVID-19. The protocol was immunoSEQ multiplex PCR, while the TCRdb copy is restricted to in-frame clones and leaves out a portion. The sample lists about 240,000 clones, approximately 90% occurring once. Sequenced material: PBMCs or T cells enriched from blood (not recorded which). These receptors were collected from a woman in her 30s who had recovered from COVID-19.

This chain uses TRBV5-5 with TRBJ1-4; no firm D call. This CDR3 has 15 residues. Trimming pared 4 bases from V and 0 bases from J, leaving 10 bases between. Germline lookup yields CDR1 SGHKS and CDR2 YYEKEE (reference sequence). This chain's CDR3 is CASSREAATNEKLFF. For the CDR3, the DNA is TGTGCCAGCAGCCGCGAGGCCGCAACTAATGAAAAACTGTTTTTT.

This rearrangement joins TRBV28 to TRBJ2-1, with TRBD2 matching over 12 bases. The junction had 4 bases not matched to a gene; V was cut back by 7 bases and J by 6 bases. Germline-derived CDR1 and CDR2 are MDHEN and SYDVKM. There are 14 residues in the CDR3. The CDR3 bases are TGTGCCAGCAAACTAGCGGGAGGTGTCAATGAGCAGTTCTTC. Translation: CASKLAGGVNEQFF.

The chain joins TRBV27 to TRBJ2-7; 9 nucleotides line up with TRBD2. CDR1 MNHEY and CDR2 SMNVEV come from the germline V gene (reference sequence). The trim removed 3 bases at V and 5 bases at J, leaving 14 bases unmatched. CDR3 length: 17 residues. The CDR3 nucleotides are TGTGCCAGCAGTTTTGGTGTGGGGGCGGGAGGGCCCGACGAGCAGTACTTC. Encoded protein: CASSFGVGAGGPDEQYF.

The gene calls are TRBV3-1 (or the pseudogene TRBV3-2) and TRBJ1-3, with a weak D call TRBD1 (5 bases). The CDR3 is 14 residues long. Between the trimmed V and J ends, which lost 3 bases and 3 bases, there was a span of 9 bases. Germline V gene sequence: CDR1 LGHDT, CDR2 YNNKEL (reference sequence). For the CDR3, the DNA is TGTGCCAGCAGCCAGGGGGGGGTTGGAAACACCATATATTTT. Encoded protein: CASSQGGVGNTIYF.

V usage is TRBV28 and J usage is TRBJ2-7; possibly TRBD2 for D (6 bases). Trimming took off 7 bases at V and 3 bases at J, with 13 bases between the two ends. Germline lookup yields CDR1 MDHEN and CDR2 SYDVKM. The CDR3 sequence is 13 residues long. Here the CDR3 DNA reads TGTGCCAGCACTTCGGGACTCCTCTACGAGCAGTACTTC. Its protein is CASTSGLLYEQYF.

The V call is TRBV9, the J call TRBJ1-2, with 12 bases aligning to TRBD1. V dropped 0 bases and J dropped 4; count of bases not matched to a gene: 7. The CDR3 length is 17 residues. The V gene's germline CDR1 is SGDLS and CDR2 YYNGEE. CDR3 DNA: TGTGCCAGCAGCGTAGGGGACAGGGGGCTGCCTCCCTATGGCTACACCTTC. This translates into CASSVGDRGLPPYGYTF.

V gene TRBV18 combines with J gene TRBJ1-5; possibly TRBD1 for D (5 bases). This CDR3 has 16 residues. Trimming removed 6 bases from V and 3 bases from J, with 18 bases in between. CDR1 KGHSH and CDR2 LQKENI come from the germline V gene. For the CDR3, the DNA is TGTGCCAGCTCCCTACAGGCGGCTACAATCAATCAGCCCCAGCATTTT. This encodes CASSLQAATINQPQHF.

This clone was seen a single time. This chain connects TRBV19 to TRBJ1-4, with D unresolved. The CDR3 extends over 16 amino acids. V was trimmed by 3 bases and J by 0 bases, leaving 11 bases between them. CDR1 and CDR2 from the germline V gene are LNHDA and SQIVND (reference sequence). This CDR3 is CASSMVGAATNEKLFF. In DNA form, the CDR3 reads TGTGCCAGTAGTATGGTAGGAGCTGCAACTAATGAAAAACTGTTTTTT.

The chain links TRBV19 to TRBJ1-6, with 9 positions matching TRBD1. The V segment lost 7 bases and the J segment 6 bases; nucleotides outside the gene matches: 7. CDR3 length equals 15 residues. Germline lookup yields CDR1 LNHDA and CDR2 SQIVND (reference sequence). The CDR3 coding sequence is TGTGCCAGTACATCGGACAGGGGATCTAATTCACCCCTCCACTTT. Translation gives CASTSDRGSNSPLHF.

The chain is built from TRBV6-2 or TRBV6-3 and TRBJ2-3, with 9 bases matching TRBD1. Germline lookup yields CDR1 MNHEY and CDR2 SVGEGT. Trimming took 2 bases from V and 2 from J; bases not matched to a gene: 11. This CDR3 region has 18 residues. DNA of the CDR3: TGTGCCAGCAGTTACCTAAGTCCCGGGACAGGGTTCACAGATACGCAGTATTTT. It yields the protein CASSYLSPGTGFTDTQYF.

This rearrangement joins TRBV19 to TRBJ1-5; the match to TRBD1 covers 7 bases. This CDR3 is built from 15 residues. Germline CDR1 reads LNHDA; CDR2 reads SQIVND (reference sequence). With 1 base clipped from V and 3 bases from J, the junction kept 3 bases outside the gene matches. The CDR3: CASSIGGQHNQPQHF. DNA of the CDR3: TGTGCCAGTAGTATAGGGGGACAGCACAATCAGCCCCAGCATTTT.

The chain employs TRBV4-3 and TRBJ2-7; D perhaps matches TRBD1 (6 bases). Germline CDR1 and CDR2: LGHNA and YSLEER. This CDR3 comprises 14 residues. The germline V and J ends were trimmed by 0 bases and 3 bases, with 9 bases remaining between them. Written as DNA, the CDR3 is TGCGCCAGCAGCCAAGACACAGGGAGCTACGAGCAGTACTTC. It is translated as CASSQDTGSYEQYF.

J is TRBJ1-5 and V is TRBV28; D unclear. Trimming removed 1 base from V and 7 bases from J, with 8 bases in between. The germline V gene has CDR1 MDHEN and CDR2 SYDVKM. The length of the CDR3 is 13 residues. The DNA for the CDR3 is TGTGCCAGCAGTTTATTGGCAGGACAGCCCCAGCATTTT. Residues: CASSLLAGQPQHF.